These T cell receptor beta chains were read from a single sample in a study of T cells in Graves' hyperthyroidism and ophthalmopathy. TCRdb reanalysed the multiplex PCR reads using MiXCR and keeps one entry per CDR3 protein. The sample comprises 620,000 or so distinct CDR3 sequences, around 13% of which are singletons, and around 12% rests with the top ten. Sequencing was performed on blood. All receptors derive from a woman aged 45-65 years with Graves' ophthalmopathy. CDR3s include the opening cysteine and the closing phenylalanine or tryptophan. A D gene is named only where the DNA matches it firmly. Size tells how often a clone was seen (once, few, many) or the class of an expanded clone, and some rows leave it out.

>many|TRBD2|TRBV7-9|TRBJ2-5
TGTGCCAGCAGCTTGATATCGGGAGGGCCCAGAAAGTTCCAAGAGACCCAGTACTTC
CASSLISGGPRKFQETQYF
>many|.|TRBV29-1|TRBJ2-3
TGCAGCGTTGAAGTTGGGGGAACCACAGATACGCAGTATTTT
CSVEVGGTTDTQYF
>many|.|TRBV2|TRBJ2-4
TGTGCCAGCAGTGGGGGGACTGCCGGACTAGCCAAAAACATTCAGTACTTC
CASSGGTAGLAKNIQYF
>.|.|TRBV30|TRBJ2-5
TGTGCCTGGAGTGGAAGTGGGTGGGAGACCCAGTACTTC
CAWSGSGWETQYF
>many|TRBD1|TRBV2|TRBJ2-1
TGTGCCAGCAGTGAACCCCGGGGACAGGGTCACAATGAGCAGTTCTTC
CASSEPRGQGHNEQFF
>many|.|TRBV20-1|TRBJ2-7
TGCAGTGCACCCAACAGGGTCTCCTACGAGCAGTACTTC
CSAPNRVSYEQYF
>.|.|TRBV28|TRBJ1-2
TGTGCCAGCAGTTCCTTCGACAGTTATCTCCATGGCTACACCTTC
CASSSFDSYLHGYTF
>.|.|TRBV6-2/TRBV6-3|TRBJ2-7
TGTGCCAGCGGGTACCGGGACACCTACGAGCAGTACTTC
CASGYRDTYEQYF
>few|.|TRBV10-3|TRBJ2-5
TGTGCCATCAGTGTGGGCCAAGGAGAGACCCAGTACTTC
CAISVGQGETQYF
>.|.|TRBV18|TRBJ2-1
TGTGCCAGCTCACCTAGTATCTCTCAGACCAATGAGCAGTTCTTC
CASSPSISQTNEQFF
>many|.|TRBV28|TRBJ2-3
TGTGCCAGCAGACTGACTAACCCTAGGTCAGATACGCAGTATTTT
CASRLTNPRSDTQYF
>.|.|TRBV10-2|TRBJ1-5
TGCGCCAGCGCCCGAGGGCTTGGTGGGTACTATCAGCCCCAGCATTTT
CASARGLGGYYQPQHF
>.|.|TRBV24-1|TRBJ1-5
TGTGCCACCAGTGCCCGGGGGCAAGGCAATCAGCCCCAGCATTTT
CATSARGQGNQPQHF
>many|TRBD2|TRBV29-1|TRBJ2-7
TGCAGCGTTGAAGTTGGAACCGGGACTAGCGGGAGTGCCTACGAGCAGTACTTC
CSVEVGTGTSGSAYEQYF
>many|.|TRBV20-1|TRBJ2-3
TGCAGTGCTAGAGATCAACCGGCTAGCACAGATACGCAGTATTTT
CSARDQPASTDTQYF
>many|TRBD1|TRBV29-1|TRBJ1-2
TGCAGCGTTACCGGACAGGGTTACTATGGCTACACCTTC
CSVTGQGYYGYTF
>many|.|TRBV5-1|TRBJ1-1
TGCGCCAGCAGCCCAAACATGCAGAACACTGAAGCTTTCTTT
CASSPNMQNTEAFF
>.|TRBD1|TRBV18|TRBJ1-5
TGTGCCAGCTCACCGCAGAAAAAGGACAGGGGCAATCAGCCCCAGCATTTT
CASSPQKKDRGNQPQHF
>.|TRBD1|TRBV2|TRBJ2-2
TGTGCCAGCAGTTCCACAGGGGGCGCAAACACCGGGGAGCTGTTTTTT
CASSSTGGANTGELFF
>many|.|TRBV20-1|TRBJ2-1
TGCAGTGTGAAAGGATTAGCCGATGAGCAGTTCTTC
CSVKGLADEQFF
>many|.|TRBV6-1|TRBJ1-1
TGTGCCAGCATCCCTCAGACAGGCCCGAGGAGCACTGAAGCTTTCTTT
CASIPQTGPRSTEAFF
>many|.|TRBV6-1|TRBJ2-3
TGTGCCAGCAGTGCAACTGGCGGGACTAGCACAGATACGCAGTATTTT
CASSATGGTSTDTQYF
>.|TRBD1|TRBV5-1|TRBJ2-5
TGCGCCAGCAGCCAACAACCACAGGGGGCACTCAAAGAGACCCAGTACTTC
CASSQQPQGALKETQYF
>few|.|TRBV12-3/TRBV12-4|TRBJ2-6
TGTGCCAGCACCTACTCTGGGGCCAACGTCCTGACTTTC
CASTYSGANVLTF
>.|.|TRBV5-5|TRBJ2-7
TGTGCCAGCAGCTTGTCACTAGGTGCCTACGAGCAGTACTTC
CASSLSLGAYEQYF
>many|TRBD1|TRBV7-3|TRBJ2-1
TGTGCCAGCAGCTTAACCCAGACAGGGTACACCTACAATGAGCAGTTCTTC
CASSLTQTGYTYNEQFF
>.|.|TRBV7-8|TRBJ2-7
TGTGCCAGCAGTTTGCGAACAGGAGGCACGGACGAGCAGTACTTC
CASSLRTGGTDEQYF
>many|.|TRBV6-2/TRBV6-3|TRBJ1-2
TGTGCCAGCAGTTACCCCGAGGCCGGGCTCTATGGCTACACCTTC
CASSYPEAGLYGYTF
>.|.|TRBV5-1|TRBJ2-7
TGTGTCAGCAGCATAACGGGACGAGACTACGAGGGGCAGTACTTC
CVSSITGRDYEGQYF
>.|TRBD2|TRBV18|TRBJ2-7
TGTGCCAGCTCACCACCCCTAGCGGGAGGGCTTGGCGAGCAGTACTTC
CASSPPLAGGLGEQYF
>.|.|TRBV19|TRBJ2-1
TGTGCCAGTAGAAGAGATAGTTCTGGTGTTGGGTACAATGAGCAGTTCTTC
CASRRDSSGVGYNEQFF
>few|.|TRBV20-1|TRBJ2-7
TGCAGTGCTAGAGATCTTTGGGCCCCCTCCTACGAGCAGTACTTC
CSARDLWAPSYEQYF
>.|TRBD2|TRBV6-2/TRBV6-3|TRBJ2-7
TGTGCCAGCAGTTATCTAGCGGGAGTTTACGAGCAGTCCTTC
CASSYLAGVYEQSF
>once|.|TRBV7-9|TRBJ2-4
TGTGCCAGCAGCTTGGGCCGCGAGTACTTC
CASSLGREYF
>many|.|TRBV5-1|TRBJ1-1
TGCGCCAGCAGCCTCTACAGGGTGAGCACTGAAGCTTTCTTT
CASSLYRVSTEAFF
>.|.|TRBV11-2|TRBJ2-5
TGTGCCAGCAGCTTACGCGGGACAAGTCAAGAGACCCAGTACTTC
CASSLRGTSQETQYF
>few|.|TRBV10-3|TRBJ2-1
TGTGCCATCAGTGAGTCACAGGGAAACGATGAGCAGTTCTTC
CAISESQGNDEQFF
>many|TRBD2|TRBV7-2|TRBJ2-1
TGTGCCAGCAGCCCCACCGGGACTAGCTACAATGAGCAGTTCTTC
CASSPTGTSYNEQFF
>few|TRBD2|TRBV5-4|TRBJ2-5
TGTGCCAGCAGCTTGAACGCGGGAGGTGGACAAGAGACCCAGTACTTC
CASSLNAGGGQETQYF
>many|TRBD1|TRBV18|TRBJ1-2
TGTGCCAGCTCACCAGGGACAGGGATCCCTGGCTACACCTTC
CASSPGTGIPGYTF
>many|TRBD1|TRBV20-1|TRBJ2-7
TGCAGTGCTAGAGATCTACAGGGGGCCTACGAGCAGTACTTC
CSARDLQGAYEQYF
>many|TRBD2|TRBV7-2|TRBJ2-3
TGTGCCAGCAGCTTAATGGGACCGGGACTAGCAACAGATACGCAGTATTTT
CASSLMGPGLATDTQYF
>many|.|TRBV20-1|TRBJ2-3
TGCAGTGCTAGTCTGAGCGTTAGTCATAGCACAGATACGCAGTATTTT
CSASLSVSHSTDTQYF
>.|.|TRBV19|TRBJ2-2
TGTGCCAGTATGAGGGGGAACACCGGGGAGCTGTTTTTT
CASMRGNTGELFF
>many|.|TRBV7-2|TRBJ1-2
TGTGCCAGCAGCTTAGTGGGGATTAACTATGGCTACACCTTC
CASSLVGINYGYTF
>many|.|TRBV12-3/TRBV12-4|TRBJ1-5
TGTGCCAGCAGTTTTGGTGGGGGCCGCCGGAAAAATCAGCCCCAGCATTTT
CASSFGGGRRKNQPQHF
>.|TRBD1|TRBV20-1|TRBJ1-5
TGCAGTGCTAGCCCCGGGACAGGCCACAATCAGCCCCAGCATTTT
CSASPGTGHNQPQHF
>many|.|TRBV18|TRBJ2-2
TGTGCCAGCTCACCCCAAAGACTAGATGCCGGGGAGCTGTTTTTT
CASSPQRLDAGELFF